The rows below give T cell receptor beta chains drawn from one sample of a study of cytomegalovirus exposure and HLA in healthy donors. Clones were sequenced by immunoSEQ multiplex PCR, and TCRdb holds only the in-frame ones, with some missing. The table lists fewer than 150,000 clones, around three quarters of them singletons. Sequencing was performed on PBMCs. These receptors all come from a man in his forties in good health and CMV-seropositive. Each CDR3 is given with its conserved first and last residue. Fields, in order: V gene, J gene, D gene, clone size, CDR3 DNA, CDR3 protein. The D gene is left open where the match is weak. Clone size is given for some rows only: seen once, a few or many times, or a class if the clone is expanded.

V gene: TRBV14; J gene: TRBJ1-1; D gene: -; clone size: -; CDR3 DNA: TGTGCCAGCAGCCACAGCGGGACGGCTGAAGCTTTCTTT; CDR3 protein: CASSHSGTAEAFF
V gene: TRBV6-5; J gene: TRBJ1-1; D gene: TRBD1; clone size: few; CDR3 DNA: TGTGCCAGCAGACGACAGGGGGCGGAGGAAGCTTTCTTT; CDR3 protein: CASRRQGAEEAFF
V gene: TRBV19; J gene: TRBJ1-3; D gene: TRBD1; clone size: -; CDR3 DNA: TGTGCCAGTGAGCAGGGGGCCAAGGGGAACACCATATATTTT; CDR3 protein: CASEQGAKGNTIYF
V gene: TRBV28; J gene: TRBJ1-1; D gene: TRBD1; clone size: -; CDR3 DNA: TGTGCCAGCAGGTCCACCGGACAGGGAATCACTGAAGCTTTCTTT; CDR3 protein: CASRSTGQGITEAFF
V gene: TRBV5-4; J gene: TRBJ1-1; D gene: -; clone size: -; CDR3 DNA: TGTGCCAGCAGTCGAGGGGGTACCACTGAAGCTTTCTTT; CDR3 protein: CASSRGGTTEAFF
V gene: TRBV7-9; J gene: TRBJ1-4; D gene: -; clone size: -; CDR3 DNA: TGTGCCAGCAACCGGGCGGAGGGCGGAAAACTGTTTTTT; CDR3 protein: CASNRAEGGKLFF
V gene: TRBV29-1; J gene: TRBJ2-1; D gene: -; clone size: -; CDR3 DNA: TGCAGCGTTGGGCGGGACAGCGTGCTTGATACCTACAATGAGCAGTTCTTC; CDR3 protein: CSVGRDSVLDTYNEQFF
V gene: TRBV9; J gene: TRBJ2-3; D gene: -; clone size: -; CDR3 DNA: TGTGCCAGCAGCGTAGCCCGTTCGGATACGCAGTATTTT; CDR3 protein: CASSVARSDTQYF
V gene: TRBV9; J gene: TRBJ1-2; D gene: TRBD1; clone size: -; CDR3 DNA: TGTGCCAGCAGCGTAGAGATAACAGGGGGAGAAGGCTACACCTTC; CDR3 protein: CASSVEITGGEGYTF
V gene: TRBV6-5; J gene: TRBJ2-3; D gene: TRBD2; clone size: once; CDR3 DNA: TGTGCCAGCTCCTCATTAACGCGCGGGGGGCGATTGCAGTATTTT; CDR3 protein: CASSSLTRGGRLQYF
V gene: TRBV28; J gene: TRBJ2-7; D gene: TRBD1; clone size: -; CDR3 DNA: TGTGCCAGCAGTCCTAGGACAGGGGCCTACGAGCAGTACTTC; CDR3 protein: CASSPRTGAYEQYF
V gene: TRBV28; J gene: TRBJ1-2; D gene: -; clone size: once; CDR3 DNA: TGTGCCAGCAGTTCCCCCCGGGGGGGCAACTATGGCTACACCTTC; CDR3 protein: CASSSPRGGNYGYTF
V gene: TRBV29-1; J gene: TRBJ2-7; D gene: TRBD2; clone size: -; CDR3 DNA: TGCAGCGTTGAAATGTCCGCTAGCGGGAGAAGGAACGAGCAGTACTTC; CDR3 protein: CSVEMSASGRRNEQYF
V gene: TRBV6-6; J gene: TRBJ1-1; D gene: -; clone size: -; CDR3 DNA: TGTGCCAGCAGTTATCGGGGGGGGCCTTTCTTT; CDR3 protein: CASSYRGGPFF
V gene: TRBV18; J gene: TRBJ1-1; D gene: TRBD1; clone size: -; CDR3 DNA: TGTGCCAGCTCAACGGACAGGAAGAACACTGAAGCTTTCTTT; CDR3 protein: CASSTDRKNTEAFF
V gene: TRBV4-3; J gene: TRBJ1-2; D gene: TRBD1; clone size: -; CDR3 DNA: TGCGCCAGCAGCCGGACAGGGGGCAACGATGGCTACACCTTC; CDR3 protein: CASSRTGGNDGYTF
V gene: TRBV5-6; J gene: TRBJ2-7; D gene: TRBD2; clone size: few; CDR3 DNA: TGTGCCAGCAGCGGAGGGCTTAGCGGGAGGACCCTATCCTACGAGCAGTACTTC; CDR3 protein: CASSGGLSGRTLSYEQYF
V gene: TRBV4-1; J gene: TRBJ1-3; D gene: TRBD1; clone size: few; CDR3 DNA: TGCGCCAGCAGCCAAGATCGGGGGACAGGGGGCTGGAACTCTGGAAACACCATATATTTT; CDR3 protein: CASSQDRGTGGWNSGNTIYF
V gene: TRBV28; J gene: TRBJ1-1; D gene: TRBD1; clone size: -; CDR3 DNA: TGTGCCAGCAGTTCATTTGGACAGGGGGCTTCGAACACTGAAGCTTTCTTT; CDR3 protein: CASSSFGQGASNTEAFF
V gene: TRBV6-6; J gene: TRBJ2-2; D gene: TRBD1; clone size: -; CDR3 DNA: TGTGCCAGCAGTGACAGGGGGCGGGGCGGGGAGCTGTTTTTT; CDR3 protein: CASSDRGRGGELFF
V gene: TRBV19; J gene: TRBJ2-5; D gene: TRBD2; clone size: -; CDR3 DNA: TGTGCCAGTAGTCCCAGGGTAGGAGGCGGGAGGCCGGAAGAGACCCAGTACTTC; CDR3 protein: CASSPRVGGGRPEETQYF
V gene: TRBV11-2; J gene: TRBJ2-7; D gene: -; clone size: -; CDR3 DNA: TGTGCCAGCAGCTTAGAGGGCCAGCGGAGCTCCTACGAGCAGTACTTC; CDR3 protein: CASSLEGQRSSYEQYF
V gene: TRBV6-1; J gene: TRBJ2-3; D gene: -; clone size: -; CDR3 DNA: TGTGCCCTCCGACTAGGCACAGATACGCAGTATTTT; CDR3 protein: CALRLGTDTQYF
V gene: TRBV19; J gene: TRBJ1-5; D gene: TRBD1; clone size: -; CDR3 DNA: TGTGCCAGTAGTATGGTACAGGGGCATCAGCCCCAGCATTTT; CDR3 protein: CASSMVQGHQPQHF
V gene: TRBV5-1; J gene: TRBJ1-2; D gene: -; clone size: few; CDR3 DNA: TGCGCCAGCAGTCGGGACACTTCTAACTATGGCTACACCTTC; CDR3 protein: CASSRDTSNYGYTF
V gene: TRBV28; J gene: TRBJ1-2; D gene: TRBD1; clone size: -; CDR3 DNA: TGTGCCAGCATTAGTGGCGGGACAGGGGTCGGCTACACCTTC; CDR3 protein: CASISGGTGVGYTF
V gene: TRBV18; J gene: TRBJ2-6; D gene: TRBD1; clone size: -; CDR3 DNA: TGTGCCAGCTCACCACAACGGACAGGGGGCCCCTCTGGGGCCAACGTCCTGACTTTC; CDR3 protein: CASSPQRTGGPSGANVLTF
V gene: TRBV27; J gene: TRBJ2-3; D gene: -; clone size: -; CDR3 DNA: TGTGCCAGCAGCCGTAACTACCGCACAGATACGCAGTATTTT; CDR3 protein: CASSRNYRTDTQYF
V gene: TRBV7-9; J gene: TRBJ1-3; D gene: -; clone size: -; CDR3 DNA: TGTGCCAGCAGCGACGGGGTTGGAAACACCATATATTTT; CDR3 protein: CASSDGVGNTIYF
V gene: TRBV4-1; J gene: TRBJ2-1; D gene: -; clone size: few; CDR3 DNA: TGCGCCAGCAGCCAAGATCGGTGGAATGAGCAGTTCTTC; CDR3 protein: CASSQDRWNEQFF
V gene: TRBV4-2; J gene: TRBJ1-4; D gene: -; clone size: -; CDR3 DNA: TGTGCCAGCAGCCGTCGCCCGCTAATGGGCGAAAAACTGTTTTTT; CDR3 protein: CASSRRPLMGEKLFF